The clone carrying this T cell receptor (beta chain) was counted between two and nine times. As yet, its antigen is unknown. TCRdb re-called the 5' RACE reads with MiXCR, one entry per CDR3 protein. Of about 220,000 distinct CDR3 sequences in the sample, 7% to 8% were seen once. The CDR3 length is 13 residues. CDR1 SEHNR and CDR2 FQNEAQ come from the germline V gene (reference sequence). Trimming took 7 bases from V and 2 from J, leaving 12 bases between them. The sample originates from a study of CD8 T cells in ankylosing spondylitis. Notes on the study in general: A subset of motif variants has previously been described in the synovial fluid and blood of reactive arthritis. For ankylosing spondylitis blood, a TCR beta motif of seven to nine highly homologous variants appeared characteristic.

Sequencing was carried out using blood, either unsorted or a sorted T cell fraction (not recorded which). The chain employs TRBV7-9 and TRBJ2-7; perhaps TRBD1 as D (5 bases). This TCR was recovered from a male donor with ankylosing spondylitis. The CDR3 sequence: CASTPGHTYEQYF. For the CDR3, the DNA is TGTGCCAGCACCCCAGGGCATACCTACGAGCAGTACTTC.